A single sample gave rise to the 19 T cell receptor beta chains below, sequenced in a study of blood T cell repertoires in COVID-19. Clones were read by immunoSEQ multiplex PCR, and TCRdb kept only the in-frame ones, dropping some. The sample lists under 65,000 clones; 91% were seen once. Input material: peripheral blood. These receptor sequences come from a human donor in a cohort sampled during active COVID-19.

The chain couples TRBV19 to TRBJ1-1; tentatively, D is TRBD1 (5 bases). CDR3 length: 13 residues. The V gene lost 6 bases and the J gene lost 0 bases, with 8 bases spanning the gap. The germline V gene encodes CDR1 LNHDA and CDR2 SQIVND (reference sequence). Here the CDR3 reads CASRWGVNTEAFF. The CDR3 nucleotides are TGTGCCAGTAGGTGGGGGGTGAACACTGAAGCTTTCTTT.

The rearrangement joins TRBV5-4 to TRBJ2-7; D is ambiguous. Germline values: CDR1 SGHNT, CDR2 YYREEE (reference sequence). The CDR3 totals 13 residues. V shed 3 bases and J shed 2 bases, with 9 bases lying between them. CDR3 region: CASSYTDAYEQYF. The CDR3 DNA reads TGTGCCAGCAGCTACACCGATGCCTACGAGCAGTACTTC.

This clone occurred a few times. V is TRBV5-1 and J is TRBJ1-2; a possible D gene is TRBD1 (5 bases). CDR3 length: 15 residues. Trimming took 4 bases from V and 0 from J, leaving 13 bases between them. Germline V lookup: CDR1 SGHRS, CDR2 YFSETQ. The CDR3 region has the DNA TGCGCCAGCAGCCTGATTACAGGATCTAACTATGGCTACACCTTC. It encodes CASSLITGSNYGYTF.

The J gene is TRBJ1-5, the V gene TRBV18, with D perhaps TRBD1 (5 bases). The germline CDR1 and CDR2 sequences are KGHSH and LQKENI. The germline V and J ends were trimmed by 3 bases and 0 bases, with 12 bases remaining between them. This CDR3 spans 16 amino acids. DNA of the CDR3: TGTGCCAGCTCACCCTCGACAGTCTATAGCAATCAGCCCCAGCATTTT. It is translated as CASSPSTVYSNQPQHF.

The gene calls are TRBV25-1 and TRBJ1-5, with D tentatively TRBD1 (5 bases). This CDR3 spans 14 amino acids. Germline values: CDR1 MGHDK, CDR2 SYGVNS. V lost 5 bases to trimming and J lost 7 bases, with 15 bases between them. CDR3 coding DNA: TGTGCCAGCAGTCAGCAGGGATCGGACCAGCCCCAGCATTTT. As protein: CASSQQGSDQPQHF.

Only one count was recorded for this clone. The chain links TRBV7-2 to TRBJ1-4, with D perhaps TRBD1 (5 bases). Germline V CDR1 and CDR2: SGHTA, FQGNSA. This CDR3 contains 14 residues. V lost 2 bases and J 7 bases, leaving 11 bases between the germline ends. This CDR3 reads CASSLRRDGEKLFF. CDR3 nucleotides: TGTGCCAGCAGCTTACGCAGGGATGGTGAAAAACTGTTTTTT.

To note about this clone: One end of the junction fails to match germline, which may point to a read error. The rearrangement joins TRBV19 to TRBJ1-5; tentative D call: TRBD1 (6 bases). CDR3 length: 15 amino acids. The germline V gene encodes CDR1 LNHDA and CDR2 SQIVND (reference sequence). The CDR3 bases are TGTGCCAGTAGTATGAGTTGGGGGGGCAACCAGCCCCAGCATTTT. Translated: CASSMSWGGNQPQHF.

The chain is built from TRBV6-2 or TRBV6-3 and TRBJ1-1, with D maybe TRBD1 (5 bases). The CDR3 runs 15 residues. Per the germline V gene, CDR1 is MNHEY and CDR2 is SVGEGT. The V gene lost 2 bases and the J gene lost 1 base, with 11 bases spanning the gap. As DNA, the CDR3 is TGTGCCAGCAGTTACCCGGGACTGACGAACACTGAAGCTTTCTTT. Translating gives CASSYPGLTNTEAFF.

The chain employs TRBV4-1 and TRBJ2-7; D gene unclear. From germline, CDR1 is MGHRA and CDR2 YSYEKL. The germline V and J ends were trimmed by 0 bases and 6 bases, with 21 bases remaining between them. CDR3 length: 17 residues. CDR3 protein: CASSQENLAFTIGEQYF. The CDR3, as DNA: TGCGCCAGCAGCCAAGAAAATTTGGCATTTACTATCGGCGAGCAGTACTTC.

V is TRBV27 and J is TRBJ2-7, with D possibly TRBD1 on 6 matching bases. CDR1 and CDR2 (germline): MNHEY, SMNVEV (reference sequence). Trimming left V 6 bases short and J 0 bases short, with 12 bases between. The CDR3 has 14 amino acids. The CDR3 loop reads CASSPTGISYEQYF. DNA of the CDR3: TGTGCCAGCAGCCCGACAGGCATCTCCTACGAGCAGTACTTC.

V gene TRBV7-6 combines with J gene TRBJ2-1, with 7 bases identical to TRBD2. The CDR3 has 16 amino acids. Germline V gene sequence: CDR1 SGHVS, CDR2 FNYEAQ. Germline trimming cut 5 bases from V and 8 bases from J; bases unmatched to any gene: 15. For the CDR3, the DNA is TGTGCCAGCAGCCTCGACCTTGGCGGGAGTATGGATGAGCAGTTCTTC. This translates into CASSLDLGGSMDEQFF.

The chain uses TRBV3-1 (or the pseudogene TRBV3-2) and TRBJ2-6; D might be TRBD1 (5 bases). V was trimmed by 3 bases and J by 0 bases, leaving 9 bases between them. Per germline, CDR1 LGHDT and CDR2 YNNKEL (reference sequence). The CDR3 has 16 amino acids. CDR3 bases: TGTGCCAGCAGCCATCGACAGAGCTCTGGGGCCAACGTCCTGACTTTC. The encoded protein is CASSHRQSSGANVLTF.

The CDR3 nucleotides read TGCGCCAGCAGCAGGGGTGGTGGCTTTTCCTTGCCCCAAGAGACCCAGTACTTC. It encodes CASSRGGGFSLPQETQYF. The chain links TRBV4-3 to TRBJ2-5, with D possibly TRBD1 on 5 matching bases. The CDR3 contains 18 residues. The V end was cut by 5 bases, the J end by 1 base, with 23 bases between. Per germline, CDR1 LGHNA and CDR2 YSLEER.

This chain uses TRBV18 with TRBJ1-6; D may be TRBD1 (6 bases). V was trimmed by 3 bases and J by 0 bases, leaving 18 bases between them. This CDR3 has 19 residues. CDR1 KGHSH and CDR2 LQKENI come from the germline V gene. CDR3 in DNA: TGTGCCAGCTCACCTGAGATCGGACAGCCTAGCTCCTATAATTCACCCCTCCACTTT. This codes for CASSPEIGQPSSYNSPLHF. The complete variable domain, with remaining parts taken from reference TRBV18 and TRBJ1-6, reads NAGVMQNPRHLVRRRGQEARLRCSPMKGHSHVYWYRQLPEEGLKFMVYLQKENIIDESGMPKERFSAEFPKEGPSILRIQQVVRGDSAAYFCASSPEIGQPSSYNSPLHFGNGTRLTVT.

V and J are TRBV18 and TRBJ1-6; TRBD1 matches 7 bases. This CDR3 is built from 15 residues. Germline V gene lookup returns CDR1 KGHSH and CDR2 LQKENI. Losses at the gene ends were 3 bases for V and 6 bases for J; bases not matched to a gene: 5. The CDR3, as DNA: TGTGCCAGCTCACCCTCCGGACAGGTTAATTCACCCCTCCACTTT. Translating it yields CASSPSGQVNSPLHF.

This sequence joins TRBV7-2 and TRBJ1-5, with 11 bases that match TRBD1. V dropped 4 bases and J dropped 9; count of bases not matched to a gene: 5. This CDR3 region has 14 residues. The V gene's germline CDR1 is SGHTA and CDR2 FQGNSA. The CDR3 DNA is TGTGCCAGCAGCTGGGGACAGGGGGGACGGCCCCAGCATTTT. The encoded protein is CASSWGQGGRPQHF.

The rearrangement links TRBV7-3 to TRBJ2-5, with TRBD2 as a possible D gene (5 bases). The CDR3 has 13 residues. CDR1 and CDR2 (germline): SGHTA, FQGTGA. V was pared by 2 bases and J by 3 bases, with 7 bases between. CDR3 coding DNA: TGTGCCAGCAGCTTAGAGAGGGAAGAGACCCAGTACTTC. As protein: CASSLEREETQYF.

V gene TRBV2 combines with J gene TRBJ1-2, with D tentatively TRBD1 (5 bases). Trimming left V 6 bases short and J 4 bases short, with 9 bases between. The length of the CDR3 is 12 residues. Germline CDR1 is SNHLY and CDR2 is FYNNEI. The CDR3 sequence is CASSIGGYGYTF. DNA of the CDR3: TGTGCCAGCAGCATCGGGGGCTATGGCTACACCTTC. The full variable domain, its missing parts supplied by reference TRBV2 and TRBJ1-2, is EPEVTQTPSHQVTQMGQEVILRCVPISNHLYFYWYRQILGQKVEFLVSFYNNEISEKSEIFDDQFSVERPDGSNFTLKIRSTKLEDSAMYFCASSIGGYGYTFGSGTRLTVV.

This rearrangement joins TRBV5-5 to TRBJ1-5; 10 nucleotides line up with TRBD1. V trimming: 2 bases; J trimming: 4 bases; junction bases outside the gene matches: 9. Germline CDR1 and CDR2: SGHKS and YYEKEE (reference sequence). The CDR3 totals 17 residues. The CDR3 coding sequence is TGTGCCAGCAGCTTCACCGGGACAGGGGAAATTAATCAGCCCCAGCATTTT. Its translation is CASSFTGTGEINQPQHF.